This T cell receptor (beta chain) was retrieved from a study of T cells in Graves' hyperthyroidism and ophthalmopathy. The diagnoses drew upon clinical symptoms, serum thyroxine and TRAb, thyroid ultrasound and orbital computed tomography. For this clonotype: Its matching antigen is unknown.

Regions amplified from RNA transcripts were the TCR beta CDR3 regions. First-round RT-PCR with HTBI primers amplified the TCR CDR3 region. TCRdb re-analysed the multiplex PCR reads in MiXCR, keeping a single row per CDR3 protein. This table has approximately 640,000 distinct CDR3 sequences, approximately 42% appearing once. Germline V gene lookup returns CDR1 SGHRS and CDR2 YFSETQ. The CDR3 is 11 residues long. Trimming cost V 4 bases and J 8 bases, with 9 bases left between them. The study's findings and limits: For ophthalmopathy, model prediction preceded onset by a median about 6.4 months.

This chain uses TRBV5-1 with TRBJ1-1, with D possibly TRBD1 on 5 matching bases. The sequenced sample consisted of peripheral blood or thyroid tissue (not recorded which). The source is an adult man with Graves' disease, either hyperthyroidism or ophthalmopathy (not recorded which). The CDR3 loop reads CASSTGREAFF. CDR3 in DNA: TGCGCCAGCAGCACAGGAAGAGAAGCTTTCTTT.